Following are 14 T cell receptor beta chains from one sample sequenced in a study of CD8 T cells in Susac syndrome. A quantity of roughly 0.5 to 1 ug RNA underwent reverse transcription using random hexamers. TCRdb used MiXCR to reprocess the immunoSEQ multiplex PCR reads, holding one entry per CDR3 protein. Found here are about 100,000 distinct CDR3 sequences, 85% to 95% of them singletons; the top ten hold 0.32%. Material for sequencing was CD8+ T cells from PBMCs. The origin of the receptors is a human donor in good health.

The genes are TRBV3-1 and TRBJ2-1, with D possibly matching TRBD1 (5 bases). The CDR3 extends over 13 amino acids. Looked up from germline, CDR1 is LGHDT and CDR2 is YNNKEL (reference sequence). V was clipped by 2 bases and J by 5 bases, with 7 bases between them. The CDR3 coding sequence is TGTGCCAGCAGCCAACTAGGGGACAATGAGCAGTTCTTC. Translated: CASSQLGDNEQFF.

The V and J genes are TRBV20-1 and TRBJ2-5; D may match TRBD1 or TRBD2 (6 bases each). The CDR3 sequence is 13 residues long. Looked up from germline, CDR1 is DFQATT and CDR2 is SNEGSKA (reference sequence). CDR3 protein: CSSGGGRRETQYF. The CDR3 nucleotides are TGCAGCTCCGGGGGCGGCCGACGGGAGACCCAGTACTTC.

This chain uses TRBV4-1 with TRBJ1-1; D is undetermined. The V end lost 0 bases, the J end lost 6 bases, and 14 bases lay between the germline ends. This CDR3 is built from 15 residues. Per germline, CDR1 MGHRA and CDR2 YSYEKL. The CDR3 nucleotides read TGCGCCAGCAGCCAAGACGCTGCCTCAGGAGCTGAAGCTTTCTTT. It codes for CASSQDAASGAEAFF.

The chain employs TRBV5-6 and TRBJ2-7; D perhaps matches TRBD1 (5 bases). Between the trimmed V and J ends, which lost 3 bases and 0 bases, there was a span of 16 bases. The V gene's germline CDR1 is SGHDT and CDR2 YYEEEE. This CDR3 contains 16 residues. DNA for the CDR3: TGTGCCAGCAGCTATCCGACAGCTGGTAGCTCCTACGAGCAGTACTTC. Translated: CASSYPTAGSSYEQYF.

The gene calls are TRBV3-1 and TRBJ2-2; D not certain. CDR1 is LGHDT, CDR2 YNNKEL, per germline (reference sequence). The CDR3 covers 17 residues. V lost 2 bases and J 5 bases, leaving 18 bases between the germline ends. The CDR3 bases are TGTGCCAGCAGCCAAAAAGAGTGGCAGCTGAGGACCGGGGAGCTGTTTTTT. Translated, it gives CASSQKEWQLRTGELFF. The full variable domain, completed using reference TRBV3-1 and TRBJ2-2, is DTAVSQTPKYLVTQMGNDKSIKCEQNLGHDTMYWYKQDSKKFLKIMFSYNNKELIINETVPNRFSPKSPDKAHLNLHINSLELGDSAVYFCASSQKEWQLRTGELFFGEGSRLTVL.

The chain carries TRBV6-5 and TRBJ1-1; D perhaps matches TRBD1 (6 bases). V lost 2 bases and J lost 7, with 11 bases in between. The CDR3 sequence is 13 residues long. Germline V gives CDR1 MNHEY, CDR2 SVGAGI. CDR3 amino acids: CASSYLRDNEAFF. The CDR3 region has the DNA TGTGCCAGCAGTTACCTCCGGGACAATGAAGCTTTCTTT.

The table lists this clonotype with a count of one. This chain joins TRBV7-2 and TRBJ2-7; D may be TRBD2 (5 bases). The CDR3 totals 12 residues. V was pared by 5 bases and J by 3 bases, with 8 bases between. CDR1 and CDR2 (germline): SGHTA, FQGNSA. For the CDR3, the DNA is TGTGCCAGCAGCACAGAGGGCTACGAGCAGTACTTC. Encoded protein: CASSTEGYEQYF.

The CDR3 sequence is CASSPGLAGGQDTQYF. The CDR3 region has the DNA TGTGCCAGCAGTCCGGGACTAGCGGGGGGGCAAGATACGCAGTATTTT. The chain links TRBV27 to TRBJ2-3; TRBD2 matches 16 bases. The germline gives CDR1 MNHEY, CDR2 SMNVEV (reference sequence). The CDR3 is made up of 16 amino acids. With V trimmed by 5 bases and J by 5 bases, 4 bases remained unmatched.

This chain links TRBV19 with TRBJ1-5; 12 nucleotides align to TRBD1. This CDR3 has 16 residues. Germline CDR1 reads LNHDA; CDR2 reads SQIVND (reference sequence). With 3 bases clipped from V and 3 bases from J, the junction kept 3 bases outside the gene matches. CDR3 DNA: TGTGCCAGTAGTATCCCGGGACAGGGGGCCAATCAGCCCCAGCATTTT. It codes for CASSIPGQGANQPQHF.

The CDR3 reads CASSDWGGQPQHF. For the CDR3, the DNA is TGTGCCAGCAGCGACTGGGGGGGCCAGCCCCAGCATTTT. The chain joins TRBV12-3 or TRBV12-4 to TRBJ1-5, with a possible D match to TRBD1 (6 bases). The CDR3 sequence is 13 residues long. V was shortened by 6 bases and J by 7 bases, with 13 bases between the two germline ends.

This chain uses TRBV12-3 or TRBV12-4 with TRBJ2-7; D gene ambiguous. With 8 bases removed from V and 1 base from J, the gap between germline ends came to 6 bases. This CDR3 is built from 11 residues. The CDR3 loop reads CASAMSYEQYF. The CDR3 region has the DNA TGTGCCAGCGCCATGTCCTACGAGCAGTACTTC.

This clonotype was found once. The genes are TRBV6-5 and TRBJ2-6; D gene ambiguous. The CDR3 has 15 amino acids. V was trimmed by 6 bases and J by 0 bases, leaving 9 bases between them. Germline CDR1 reads MNHEY; CDR2 reads SVGAGI. The CDR3 coding sequence is TGTGCCAGCAGCAGACTCGCCTCTGGGGCCAACGTCCTGACTTTC. Protein: CASSRLASGANVLTF.

The rearrangement links TRBV19 to TRBJ2-2; perhaps TRBD1 as D (6 bases). V was pared by 8 bases and J by 3 bases, with 16 bases between. The length of the CDR3 is 15 residues. The germline gives CDR1 LNHDA, CDR2 SQIVND (reference sequence). DNA for the CDR3: TGTGCCAGTTCACCATGGGACAAACACACCGGGGAGCTGTTTTTT. Translated: CASSPWDKHTGELFF.

This clonotype was detected only once. The rearrangement uses TRBV2 and TRBJ2-3; D unclear. CDR3 length: 10 amino acids. The germline gives CDR1 SNHLY, CDR2 FYNNEI. V shed 7 bases and J shed 14 bases, with 13 bases lying between them. This CDR3 is CASMGEERYF. CDR3 bases: TGTGCCAGCATGGGCGAGGAAAGGTATTTT. The full variable domain, rest sourced from reference TRBV2 and TRBJ2-3, is EPEVTQTPSHQVTQMGQEVILRCVPISNHLYFYWYRQILGQKVEFLVSFYNNEISEKSEIFDDQFSVERPDGSNFTLKIRSTKLEDSAMYFCASMGEERYFGPGTRLTVL.